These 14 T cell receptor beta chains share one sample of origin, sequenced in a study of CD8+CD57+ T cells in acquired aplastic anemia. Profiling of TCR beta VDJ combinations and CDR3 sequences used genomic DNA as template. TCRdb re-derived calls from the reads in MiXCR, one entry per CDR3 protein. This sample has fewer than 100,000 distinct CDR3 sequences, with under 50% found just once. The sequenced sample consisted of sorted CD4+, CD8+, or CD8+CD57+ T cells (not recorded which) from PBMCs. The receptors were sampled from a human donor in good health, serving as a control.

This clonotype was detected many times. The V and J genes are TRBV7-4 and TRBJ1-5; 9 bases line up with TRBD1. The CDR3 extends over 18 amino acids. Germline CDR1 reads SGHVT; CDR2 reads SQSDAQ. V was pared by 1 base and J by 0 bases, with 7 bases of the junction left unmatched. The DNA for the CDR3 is TGTGCCAGCAGCTTAGTTGTACAGGGGGCTTATAGCAATCAGCCCCAGCATTTT. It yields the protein CASSLVVQGAYSNQPQHF.

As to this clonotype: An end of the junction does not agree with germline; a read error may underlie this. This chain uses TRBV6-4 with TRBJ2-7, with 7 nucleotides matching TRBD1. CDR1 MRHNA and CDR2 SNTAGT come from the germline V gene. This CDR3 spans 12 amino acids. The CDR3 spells CASTDRAYEQYF. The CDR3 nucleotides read TGTGCCAGCACTGACAGGGCCTACGAGCAGTACTTC.

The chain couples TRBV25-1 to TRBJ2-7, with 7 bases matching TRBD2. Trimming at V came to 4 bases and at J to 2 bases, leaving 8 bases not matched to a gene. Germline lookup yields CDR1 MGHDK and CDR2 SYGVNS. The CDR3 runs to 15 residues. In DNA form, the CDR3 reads TGTGCCAGCAGTGCTAGACTGGCGGGGGCCTACGAGCAGTACTTC. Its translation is CASSARLAGAYEQYF.

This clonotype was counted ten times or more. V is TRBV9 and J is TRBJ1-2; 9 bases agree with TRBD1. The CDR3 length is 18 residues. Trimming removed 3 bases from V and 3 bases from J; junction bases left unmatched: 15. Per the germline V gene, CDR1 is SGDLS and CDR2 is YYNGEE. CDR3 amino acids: CASSGPVEGQGRYYGYTF. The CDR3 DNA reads TGTGCCAGCAGCGGCCCGGTAGAGGGACAGGGCCGGTACTATGGCTACACCTTC.

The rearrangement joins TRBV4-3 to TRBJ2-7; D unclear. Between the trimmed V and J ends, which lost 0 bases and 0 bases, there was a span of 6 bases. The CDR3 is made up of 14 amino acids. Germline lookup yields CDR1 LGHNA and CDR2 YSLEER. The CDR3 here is CASSQDSSSYEQYF. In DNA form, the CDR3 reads TGCGCCAGCAGCCAAGACAGCAGCTCCTACGAGCAGTACTTC.

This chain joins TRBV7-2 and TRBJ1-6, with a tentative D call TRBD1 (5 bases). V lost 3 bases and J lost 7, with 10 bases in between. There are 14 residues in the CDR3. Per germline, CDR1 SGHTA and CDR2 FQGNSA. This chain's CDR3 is CASSLGQPNSPLHF. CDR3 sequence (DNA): TGTGCCAGCAGCTTGGGGCAGCCGAATTCACCCCTCCACTTT.

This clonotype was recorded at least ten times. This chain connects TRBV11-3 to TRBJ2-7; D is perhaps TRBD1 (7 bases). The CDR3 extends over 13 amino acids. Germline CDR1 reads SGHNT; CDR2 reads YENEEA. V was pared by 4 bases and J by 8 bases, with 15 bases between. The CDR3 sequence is CASSSEGGGKQYF. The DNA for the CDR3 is TGTGCCAGCAGCTCCGAAGGGGGCGGGAAGCAGTACTTC.

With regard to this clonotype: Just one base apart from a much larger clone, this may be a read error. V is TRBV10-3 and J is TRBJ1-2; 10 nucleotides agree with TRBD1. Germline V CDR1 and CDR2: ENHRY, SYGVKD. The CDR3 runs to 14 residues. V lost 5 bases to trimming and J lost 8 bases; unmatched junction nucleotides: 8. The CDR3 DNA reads TGTGCCATCAGTCCGGGACAGGGGCGGAAAGGCTACACCTTC. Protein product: CAISPGQGRKGYTF.

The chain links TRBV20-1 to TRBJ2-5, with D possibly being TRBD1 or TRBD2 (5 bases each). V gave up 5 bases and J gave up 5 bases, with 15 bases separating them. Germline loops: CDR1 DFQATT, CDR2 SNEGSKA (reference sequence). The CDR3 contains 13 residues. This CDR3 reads CSASRRGEETQYF. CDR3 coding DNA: TGCAGTGCTTCCCGCAGAGGGGAGGAGACCCAGTACTTC.

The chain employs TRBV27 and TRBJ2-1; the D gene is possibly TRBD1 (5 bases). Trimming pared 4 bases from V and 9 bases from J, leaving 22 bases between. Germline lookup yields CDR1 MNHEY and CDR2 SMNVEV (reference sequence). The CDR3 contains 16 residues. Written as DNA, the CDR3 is TGTGCCAGCAGTTCATTGGCCGACAGCTTCTTGACTGAGCAGTTCTTC. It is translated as CASSSLADSFLTEQFF.

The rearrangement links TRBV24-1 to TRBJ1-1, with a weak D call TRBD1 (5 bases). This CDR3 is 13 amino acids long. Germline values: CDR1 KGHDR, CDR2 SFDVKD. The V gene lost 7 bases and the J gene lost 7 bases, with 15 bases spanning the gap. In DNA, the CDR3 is TGTGCCACCAGCCCCGGGGGAGTAGGTGAAGCTTTCTTT. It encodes CATSPGGVGEAFF.

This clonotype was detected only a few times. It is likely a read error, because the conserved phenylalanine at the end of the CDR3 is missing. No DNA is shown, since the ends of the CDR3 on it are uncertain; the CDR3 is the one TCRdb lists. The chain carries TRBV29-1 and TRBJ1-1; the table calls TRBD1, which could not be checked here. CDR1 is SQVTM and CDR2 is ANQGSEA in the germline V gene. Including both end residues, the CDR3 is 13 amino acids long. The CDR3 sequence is CSVEGRSLGASFL.

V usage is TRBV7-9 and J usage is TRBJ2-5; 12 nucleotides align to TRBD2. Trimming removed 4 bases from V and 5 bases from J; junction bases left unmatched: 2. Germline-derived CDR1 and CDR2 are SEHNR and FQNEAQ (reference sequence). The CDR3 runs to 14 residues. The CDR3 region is CASSSGLAGETQYF. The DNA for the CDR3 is TGTGCCAGCAGCTCTGGACTAGCGGGGGAGACCCAGTACTTC.

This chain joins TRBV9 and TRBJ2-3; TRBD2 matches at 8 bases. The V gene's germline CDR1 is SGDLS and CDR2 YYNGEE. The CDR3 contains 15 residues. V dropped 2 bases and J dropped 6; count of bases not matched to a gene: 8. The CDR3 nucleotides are TGTGCCAGCAGCGTCGGGGGAGCGGGGGAGGATACGCAGTATTTT. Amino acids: CASSVGGAGEDTQYF.